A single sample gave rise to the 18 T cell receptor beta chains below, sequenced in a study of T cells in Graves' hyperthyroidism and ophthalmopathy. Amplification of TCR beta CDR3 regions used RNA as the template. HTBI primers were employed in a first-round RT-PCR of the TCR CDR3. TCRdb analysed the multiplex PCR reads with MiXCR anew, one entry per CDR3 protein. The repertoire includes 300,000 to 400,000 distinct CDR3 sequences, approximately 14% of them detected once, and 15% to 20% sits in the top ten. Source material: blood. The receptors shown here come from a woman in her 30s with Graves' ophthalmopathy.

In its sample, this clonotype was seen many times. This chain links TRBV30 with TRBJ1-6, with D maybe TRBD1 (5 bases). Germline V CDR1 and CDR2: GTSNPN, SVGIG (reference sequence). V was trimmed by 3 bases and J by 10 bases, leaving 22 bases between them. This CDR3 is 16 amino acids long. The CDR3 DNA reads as TGTGCCTGGAGCGGGGATTTCGGCAGGGACGGATCACCCCTCCACTTT. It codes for CAWSGDFGRDGSPLHF.

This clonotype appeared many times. The CDR3 sequence is CASSLPDRGNTGELFF. CDR3 bases: TGTGCCAGCAGTTTACCGGACAGGGGGAACACCGGGGAGCTGTTTTTT. The genes are TRBV28 and TRBJ2-2; TRBD1 matches 9 bases. The V gene end was trimmed by 2 bases and the J gene end by 1 base; junction bases not matched to a gene: 2. The CDR3 loop spans 16 amino acids. Germline-derived CDR1 and CDR2 are MDHEN and SYDVKM.

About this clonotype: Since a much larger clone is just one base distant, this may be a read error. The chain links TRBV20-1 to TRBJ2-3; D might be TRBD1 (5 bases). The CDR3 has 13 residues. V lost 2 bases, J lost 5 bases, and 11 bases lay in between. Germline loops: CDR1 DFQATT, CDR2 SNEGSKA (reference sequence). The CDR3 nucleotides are TGCAGTGCTAGAAGTTGGGGCAAAGATACGCAGTATTTT. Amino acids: CSARSWGKDTQYF.

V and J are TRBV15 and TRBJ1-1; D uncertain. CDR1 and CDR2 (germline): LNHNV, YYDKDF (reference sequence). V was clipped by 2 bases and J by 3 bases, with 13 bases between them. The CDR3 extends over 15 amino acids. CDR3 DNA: TGTGCCACCAGCAGAAAACGGGAGGGCGACACTGAAGCTTTCTTT. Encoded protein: CATSRKREGDTEAFF.

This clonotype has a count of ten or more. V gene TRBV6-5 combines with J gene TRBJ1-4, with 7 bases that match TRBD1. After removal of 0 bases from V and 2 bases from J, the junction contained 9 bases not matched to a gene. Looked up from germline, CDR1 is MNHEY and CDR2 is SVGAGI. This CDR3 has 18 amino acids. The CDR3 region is CASSYSIPGDSTNEKLFF. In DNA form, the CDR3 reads TGTGCCAGCAGTTACTCGATCCCTGGGGACAGCACTAATGAAAAACTGTTTTTT.

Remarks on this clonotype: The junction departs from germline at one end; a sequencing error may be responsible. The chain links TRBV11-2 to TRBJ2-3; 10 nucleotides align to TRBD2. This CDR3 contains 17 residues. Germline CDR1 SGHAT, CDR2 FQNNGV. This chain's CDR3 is CTSSLVLAGGGTDTQYF. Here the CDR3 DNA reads TGTACCAGCAGCTTAGTATTAGCGGGGGGAGGCACAGATACGCAGTATTTT.

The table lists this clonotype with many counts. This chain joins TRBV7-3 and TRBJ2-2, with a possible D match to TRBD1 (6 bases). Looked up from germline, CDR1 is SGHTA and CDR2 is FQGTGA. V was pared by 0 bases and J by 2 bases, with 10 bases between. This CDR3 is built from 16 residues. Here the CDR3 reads CASSLTGTINTGELFF. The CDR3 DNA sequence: TGTGCCAGCAGCTTAACCGGGACAATCAACACCGGGGAGCTGTTTTTT.

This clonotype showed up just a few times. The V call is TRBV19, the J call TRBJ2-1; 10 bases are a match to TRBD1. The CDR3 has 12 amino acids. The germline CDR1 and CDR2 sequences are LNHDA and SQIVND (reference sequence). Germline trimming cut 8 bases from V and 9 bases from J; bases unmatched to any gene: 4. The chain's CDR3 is CASGTGASEQFF. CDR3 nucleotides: TGTGCCAGTGGGACAGGGGCCAGTGAGCAGTTCTTC.

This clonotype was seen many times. The CDR3 nucleotides read TGTGCCAGCAGCTCCGGGGGGGGCGAGCAGTACTTC. Protein sequence: CASSSGGGEQYF. The V gene is TRBV7-9, the J gene TRBJ2-7; the match to TRBD2 covers 8 bases. This CDR3 comprises 12 residues. Germline V CDR1 and CDR2: SEHNR, FQNEAQ (reference sequence). V trimming: 4 bases; J trimming: 6 bases; junction bases outside the gene matches: 2.

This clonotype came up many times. DNA of the CDR3: TGTGCCAGCAAAAGTTCGGGACAAGCATCCGAGAATCGCCTGGCGGAGACCCAGTACTTC. This gives the protein CASKSSGQASENRLAETQYF. The rearrangement links TRBV12-3 or TRBV12-4 to TRBJ2-5; TRBD1 is a possible D gene (6 bases). This CDR3 contains 20 residues. V lost 7 bases, J lost 5 bases, and 35 bases lay in between.

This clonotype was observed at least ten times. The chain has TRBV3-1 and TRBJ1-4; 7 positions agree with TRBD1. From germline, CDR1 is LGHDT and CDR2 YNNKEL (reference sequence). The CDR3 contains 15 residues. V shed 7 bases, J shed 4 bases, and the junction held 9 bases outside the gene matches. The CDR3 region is CASTEGGGINEKLFF. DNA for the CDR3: TGTGCCAGCACCGAAGGGGGCGGGATTAATGAAAAACTGTTTTTT.

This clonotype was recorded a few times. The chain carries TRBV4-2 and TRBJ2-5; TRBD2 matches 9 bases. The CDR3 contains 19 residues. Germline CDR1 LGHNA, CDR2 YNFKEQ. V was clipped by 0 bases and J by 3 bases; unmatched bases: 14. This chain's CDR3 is CASSQERGGASTREETQYF. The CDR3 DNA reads TGTGCCAGCAGCCAAGAACGCGGGGGGGCTAGCACCCGGGAAGAGACCCAGTACTTC.

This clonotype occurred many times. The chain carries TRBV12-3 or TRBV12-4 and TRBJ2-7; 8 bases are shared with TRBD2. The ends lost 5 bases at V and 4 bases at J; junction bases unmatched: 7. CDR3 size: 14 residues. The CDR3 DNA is TGTGCCAGCAGTCACGCGGGGGGAGGGTACGAGCAGTACTTC. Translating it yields CASSHAGGGYEQYF.

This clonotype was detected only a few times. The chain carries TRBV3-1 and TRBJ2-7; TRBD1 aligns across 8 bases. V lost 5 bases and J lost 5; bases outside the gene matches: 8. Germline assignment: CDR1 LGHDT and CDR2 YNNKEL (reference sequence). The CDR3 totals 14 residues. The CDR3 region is CASSGAGGADEQYF. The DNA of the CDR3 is TGTGCCAGCAGCGGGGCAGGGGGCGCGGACGAGCAGTACTTC.

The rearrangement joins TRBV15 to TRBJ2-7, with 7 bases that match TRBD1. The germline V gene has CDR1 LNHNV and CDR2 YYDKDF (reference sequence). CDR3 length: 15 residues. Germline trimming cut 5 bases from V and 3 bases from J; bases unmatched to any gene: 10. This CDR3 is CATSEDRAGRYEQYF. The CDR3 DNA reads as TGTGCCACCAGCGAAGACAGGGCCGGTCGCTACGAGCAGTACTTC.

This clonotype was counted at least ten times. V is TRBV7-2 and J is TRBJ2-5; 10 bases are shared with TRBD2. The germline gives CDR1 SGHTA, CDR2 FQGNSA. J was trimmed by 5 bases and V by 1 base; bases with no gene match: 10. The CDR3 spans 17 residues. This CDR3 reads CASSLGRRTSGGETQYF. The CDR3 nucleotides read TGTGCCAGCAGCTTAGGAAGGCGGACTAGCGGAGGGGAGACCCAGTACTTC.

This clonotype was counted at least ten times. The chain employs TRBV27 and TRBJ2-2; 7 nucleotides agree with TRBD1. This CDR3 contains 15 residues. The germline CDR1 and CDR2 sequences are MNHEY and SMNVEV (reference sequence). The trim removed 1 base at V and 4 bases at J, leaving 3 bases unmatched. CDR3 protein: CASSLWTGVTGELFF. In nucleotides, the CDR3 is TGTGCCAGCAGTTTATGGACAGGAGTCACCGGGGAGCTGTTTTTT.

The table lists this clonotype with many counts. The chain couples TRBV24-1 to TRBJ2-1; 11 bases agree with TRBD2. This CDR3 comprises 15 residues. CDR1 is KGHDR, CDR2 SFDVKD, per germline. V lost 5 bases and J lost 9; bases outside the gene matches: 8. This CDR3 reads CATSVSGLAGGEQFF. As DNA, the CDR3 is TGTGCCACCAGTGTCTCCGGACTAGCGGGTGGTGAGCAGTTCTTC.